This record covers a single T cell receptor (beta chain). The sample is drawn from a study of graft-versus-host responses after intestinal transplantation. Study context: Multivisceral, liver-intestinal, or isolated intestinal transplants were given to recipients. All recipients got anti-thymocyte globulin induction, then tacrolimus and steroids for about 3 years.

Here immunoSEQ multiplex PCR was the method, and the copy in TCRdb shows in-frame clones only, minus some. The sample lists 14,000 or so clones, around a third occurring once. This TCR came from a human patient who received an intestinal transplant. The material sequenced was alloreactive CD4+ T cells from a mixed lymphocyte reaction culture, taken before intestinal transplant. Subset noted: CFSE-low proliferating T cells sorted from roughly six-day pre-transplant mixed lymphocyte reaction (GvH or HvG direction).

The CDR3, as DNA: TGTGCCAGCAGCTTGCCCGGGGGGAACACTGAAGCTTTCTTT. This codes for CASSLPGGNTEAFF. The chain uses TRBV7-9 and TRBJ1-1, with D perhaps matching TRBD1 (5 bases). Germline CDR1 and CDR2: SEHNR and FQNEAQ (reference sequence). CDR3 size: 14 residues. Trimming left V 3 bases short and J 1 base short, with 9 bases between.